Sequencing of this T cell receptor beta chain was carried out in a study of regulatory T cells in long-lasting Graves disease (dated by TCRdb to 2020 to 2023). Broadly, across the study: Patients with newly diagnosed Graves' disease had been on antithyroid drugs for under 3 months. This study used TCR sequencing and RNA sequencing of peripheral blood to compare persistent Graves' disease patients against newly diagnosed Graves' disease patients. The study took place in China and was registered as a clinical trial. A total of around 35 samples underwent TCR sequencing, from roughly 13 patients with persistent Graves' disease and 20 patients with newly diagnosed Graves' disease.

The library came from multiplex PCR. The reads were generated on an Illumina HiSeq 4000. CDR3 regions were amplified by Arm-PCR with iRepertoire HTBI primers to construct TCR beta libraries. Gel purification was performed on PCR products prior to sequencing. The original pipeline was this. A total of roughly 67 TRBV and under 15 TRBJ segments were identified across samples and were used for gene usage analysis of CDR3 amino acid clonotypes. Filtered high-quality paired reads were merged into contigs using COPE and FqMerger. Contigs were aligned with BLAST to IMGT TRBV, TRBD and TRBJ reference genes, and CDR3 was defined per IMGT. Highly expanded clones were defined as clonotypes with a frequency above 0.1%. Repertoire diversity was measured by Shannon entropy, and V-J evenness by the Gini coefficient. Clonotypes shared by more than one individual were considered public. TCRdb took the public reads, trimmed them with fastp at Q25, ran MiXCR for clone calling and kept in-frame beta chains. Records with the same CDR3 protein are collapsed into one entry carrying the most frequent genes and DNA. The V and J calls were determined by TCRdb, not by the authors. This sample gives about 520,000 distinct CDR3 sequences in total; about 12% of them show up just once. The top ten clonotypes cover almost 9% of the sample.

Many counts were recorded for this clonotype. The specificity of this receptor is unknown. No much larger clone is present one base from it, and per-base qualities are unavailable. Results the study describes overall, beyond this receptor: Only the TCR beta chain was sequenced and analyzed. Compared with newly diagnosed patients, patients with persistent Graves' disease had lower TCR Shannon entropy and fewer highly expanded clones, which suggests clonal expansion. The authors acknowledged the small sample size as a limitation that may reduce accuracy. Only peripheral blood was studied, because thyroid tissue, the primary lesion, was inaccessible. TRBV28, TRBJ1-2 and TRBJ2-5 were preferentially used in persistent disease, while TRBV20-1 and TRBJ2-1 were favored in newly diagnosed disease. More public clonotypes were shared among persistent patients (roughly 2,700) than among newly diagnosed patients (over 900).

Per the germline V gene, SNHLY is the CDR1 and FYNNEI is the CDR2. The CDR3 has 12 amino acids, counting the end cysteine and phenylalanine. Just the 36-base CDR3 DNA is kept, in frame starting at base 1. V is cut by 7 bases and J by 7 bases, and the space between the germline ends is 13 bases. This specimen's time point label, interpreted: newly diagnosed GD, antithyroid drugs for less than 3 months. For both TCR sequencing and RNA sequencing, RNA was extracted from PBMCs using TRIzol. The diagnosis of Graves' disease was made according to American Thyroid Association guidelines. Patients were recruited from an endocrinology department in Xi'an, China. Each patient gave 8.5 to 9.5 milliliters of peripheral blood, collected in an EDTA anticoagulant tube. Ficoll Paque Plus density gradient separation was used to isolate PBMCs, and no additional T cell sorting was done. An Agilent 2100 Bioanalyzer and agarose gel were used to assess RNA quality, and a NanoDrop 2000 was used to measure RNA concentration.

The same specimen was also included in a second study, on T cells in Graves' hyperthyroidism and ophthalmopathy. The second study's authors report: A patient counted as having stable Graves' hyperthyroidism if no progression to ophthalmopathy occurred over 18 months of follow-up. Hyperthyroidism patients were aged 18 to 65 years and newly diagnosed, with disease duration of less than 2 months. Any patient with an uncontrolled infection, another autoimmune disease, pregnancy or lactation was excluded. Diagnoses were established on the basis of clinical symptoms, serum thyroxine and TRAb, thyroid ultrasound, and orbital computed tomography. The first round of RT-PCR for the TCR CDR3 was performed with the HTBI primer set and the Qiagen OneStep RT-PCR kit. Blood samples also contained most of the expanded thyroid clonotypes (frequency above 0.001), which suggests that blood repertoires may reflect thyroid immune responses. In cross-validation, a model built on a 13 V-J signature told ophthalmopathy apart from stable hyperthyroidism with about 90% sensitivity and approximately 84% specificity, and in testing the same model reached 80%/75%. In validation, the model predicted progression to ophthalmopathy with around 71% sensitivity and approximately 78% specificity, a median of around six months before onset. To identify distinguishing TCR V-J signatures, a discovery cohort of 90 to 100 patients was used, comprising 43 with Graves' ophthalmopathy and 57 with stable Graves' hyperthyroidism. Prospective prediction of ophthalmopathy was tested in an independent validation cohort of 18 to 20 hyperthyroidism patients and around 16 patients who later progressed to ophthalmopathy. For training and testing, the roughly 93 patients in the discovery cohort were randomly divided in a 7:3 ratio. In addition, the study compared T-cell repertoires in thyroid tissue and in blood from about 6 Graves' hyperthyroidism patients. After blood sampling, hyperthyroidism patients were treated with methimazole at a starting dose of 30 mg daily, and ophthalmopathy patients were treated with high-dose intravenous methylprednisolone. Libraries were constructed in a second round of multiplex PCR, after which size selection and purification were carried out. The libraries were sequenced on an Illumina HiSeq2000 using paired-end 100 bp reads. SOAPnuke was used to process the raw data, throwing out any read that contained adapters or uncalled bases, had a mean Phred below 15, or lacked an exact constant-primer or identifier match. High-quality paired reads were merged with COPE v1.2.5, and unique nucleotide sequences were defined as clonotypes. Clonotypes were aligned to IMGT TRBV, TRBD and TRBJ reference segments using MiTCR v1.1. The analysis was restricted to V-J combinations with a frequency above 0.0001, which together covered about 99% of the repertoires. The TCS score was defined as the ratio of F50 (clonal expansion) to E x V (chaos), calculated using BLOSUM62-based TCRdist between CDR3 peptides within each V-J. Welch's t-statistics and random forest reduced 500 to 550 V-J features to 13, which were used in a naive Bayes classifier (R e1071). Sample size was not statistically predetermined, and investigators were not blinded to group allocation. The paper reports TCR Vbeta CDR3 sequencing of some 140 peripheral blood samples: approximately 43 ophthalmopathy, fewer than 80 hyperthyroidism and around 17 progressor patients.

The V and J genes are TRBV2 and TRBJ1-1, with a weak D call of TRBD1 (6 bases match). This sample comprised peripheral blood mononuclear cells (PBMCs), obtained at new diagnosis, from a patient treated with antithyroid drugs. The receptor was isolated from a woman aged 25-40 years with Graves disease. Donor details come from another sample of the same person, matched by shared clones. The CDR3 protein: CASKTTGFEAFF. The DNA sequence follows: TGTGCCAGCAAAACCACAGGGTTTGAAGCTTTCTTT.